This TCR beta chain emerged from a study of OX40 agonist ivuxolimab in advanced cancers. Study-level results: Both blood CD4+ and CD8+ T cells showed clonal growth by week 6 at 0.1 to 3.0 mg/kg.

Concerning this clone itself: The antigen is not known.

Some clones are missing from TCRdb's copy, which holds only in-frame ones; the method was immunoSEQ multiplex PCR. The sample lists under 95,000 clones, 93% occurring once. The CDR3 spans 18 residues. Germline-derived CDR1 and CDR2 are LNHDA and SQIVND (reference sequence). V was pared by 2 bases and J by 9 bases, with 15 bases of the junction left unmatched. This sample comprised CD4+ or CD8+ T cells sorted from blood, obtained in a trial of the OX40 agonist ivuxolimab. This sequence joins TRBV19 and TRBJ1-6; 8 bases map to TRBD1. This TCR came from an adult with an advanced solid tumor such as melanoma, head and neck, liver or kidney cancer. The CDR3 is CASSINTPSAGGSSPLHF. The CDR3, as DNA: TGTGCCAGTAGTATAAACACCCCATCGGCAGGGGGCAGTTCACCCCTCCACTTT. Combining the CDR3 with reference TRBV19 and TRBJ1-6 gives the whole variable domain DGGITQSPKYLFRKEGQNVTLSCEQNLNHDAMYWYRQDPGQGLRLIYYSQIVNDFQKGDIAEGYSVSREKKESFPLTVTSAQKNPTAFYLCASSINTPSAGGSSPLHFGNGTRLTVT.